These T cell receptor beta chains were read from a single sample in a study of PD-1 blockade in classical Hodgkin lymphoma. This table comes from immunoSEQ multiplex PCR, and its TCRdb copy is limited to in-frame clones, with some not included. Of under 25,000 clones listed, over 70% are singletons. This specimen was peripheral blood mononuclear cells (PBMCs), taken before the second cycle of nivolumab. The source of these receptors is a human donor with classical Hodgkin lymphoma. CDR3s include the opening cysteine and the closing phenylalanine or tryptophan.

j_gene,v_gene,CDR3aa
TRBJ2-1,TRBV7-9,CASSSPRQGVGYNEQFF
TRBJ1-2,TRBV19,CASINAGGAGYTF
TRBJ2-7,TRBV5-1,CASSLFRSYEQYF
TRBJ1-6,TRBV6-1,CASSKDSPLHF
TRBJ1-2,TRBV10-3,CAISEKVTGQDGYTF
TRBJ2-2,TRBV7-2,CASSLRRTGELFF
TRBJ2-3,TRBV14,CASSQPTPGTVGTDTQYF
TRBJ2-3,TRBV5-1,CASSKIAGEDTQYF
TRBJ1-3,TRBV5-1,CASSRDNSGNTIYF
TRBJ1-2,TRBV28,CAAYSGVGYGYTF
TRBJ2-7,TRBV5-1,CASSWGVGSYEQYF
TRBJ1-1,TRBV5-1,CASSLGPGGEAFF
TRBJ2-3,TRBV28,CASRRPPSDTQYF
TRBJ1-1,TRBV7-8,CASSLDRNTEAFF
TRBJ1-1,TRBV18,CASSPGPNTEAFF
TRBJ1-3,TRBV6-1,CASMNREANTIYF
TRBJ2-1,TRBV21-1,CASSPSASGRSNEQFF
TRBJ2-7,TRBV6-1,CASSVGVTYEQYF
TRBJ1-4,TRBV2,CASSEDGTDNEKLFF
TRBJ2-5,TRBV28,CASSAGLALGRETQYF
TRBJ1-4,TRBV7-6,CASSTRVGGYEKLFF
TRBJ2-7,TRBV7-9,CASSAGLREQYF
TRBJ2-5,TRBV13,CASSLGGTQYF
TRBJ1-4,TRBV2,CASSVRGGREKLFF
TRBJ2-7,TRBV10-2,CASSEISGSGEQYF
TRBJ1-2,TRBV6-5,CASSYQESYTF
TRBJ2-7,TRBV5-1,CASRSAGAGEQYF
TRBJ1-4,TRBV7-6,CASTQRGGLGVANEKLFF
TRBJ1-2,TRBV10-3,CAISVRTASDYGYTF
TRBJ1-5,TRBV4-1,CASSQDGQGYQPQHF
TRBJ1-2,TRBV6-5,CASSLQGQYGYTF
TRBJ2-1,TRBV6-5,CASRQYNEQFF
TRBJ2-1,TRBV5-1,CASSWATSYNEQFF
TRBJ2-7,TRBV2,CASRAVGRPSYEQYF
TRBJ2-5,TRBV9,CASTPMGETQYF
TRBJ2-5,TRBV7-6,CASSLLAGGAETQYF
TRBJ2-7,TRBV5-1,CASSLVNKDSYEQYF
TRBJ2-7,TRBV5-1,CASSSTASRTSYEQYF
TRBJ2-1,TRBV27,CASSPGGRLGNEQFF
TRBJ2-7,TRBV9,CASSVATFSYEQYF
TRBJ1-2,TRBV5-5,CASSRGVVGGYGYTF
TRBJ1-2,TRBV29-1,CSVTENYGYTF
TRBJ2-3,TRBV5-1,CASSLAESTDTQYF
TRBJ2-5,TRBV28,CASSLPPAGEETQYF
TRBJ1-1,TRBV14,CASSQRGTNTEAFF
TRBJ2-1,TRBV5-1,CASSPTSGNNEQFF
TRBJ1-5,TRBV2,CASSISQPQHF
TRBJ1-1,TRBV10-3,CATARGTNTEAFF
TRBJ2-3,TRBV7-7,CASSLFAGSDTQYF
TRBJ2-4,TRBV6-5,CASRALTATPIQYF
TRBJ1-2,TRBV6-6,CASRPLGGNYGYTF
TRBJ2-1,TRBV10-3,CASALAGGRGNEQFF
TRBJ1-5,TRBV19,CASRRTDNQPQHF
TRBJ2-3,TRBV30,CAWRVQGLATDTQYF
TRBJ2-7,TRBV6-1,CASGGILRSYEQYF
TRBJ2-2,TRBV19,CASTGTNTGELFF
-,TRBV5-1,CASSLTGNSYEQYF
TRBJ1-4,TRBV21-1,CASSKISRGGQANEKLFF